Sequencing of this T cell receptor (beta chain) was carried out in a study of blood T cell repertoires in COVID-19 (TCRdb year 2020). A note on the overall study: Samples from collaborators originated in the United States, Italy and Spain and spanned both the acute and convalescent phases of COVID-19. The prospective study material was composed of cDNA or gDNA derived from T cells, B-cell-depleted T cells, or PBMCs. Subjects who had been exposed to COVID-19, were actively infected with it, or had recovered from it provided the deeply sampled blood TCRbeta repertoires that made up the dataset. A freely available public database, intended as a resource for researchers studying the immune response to SARS-CoV-2, is where the repertoires were released. The samples were drawn from the first 160 participants of the ongoing ImmuneRACE study and from roughly 1,300 subjects provided by 6 global collaborators. Nearly every sample came with metadata listing a de-identified subject ID, COVID-19 status, age in years and sex. Where available, HLA class I and class II types were taken from metadata supplied by the sample provider and were not determined by assay-based typing.

Whole blood was collected in K2EDTA tubes by collaborating institutions according to the institutions' own protocols. For TCRbeta analysis, collaborators shipped samples in one of three forms: frozen whole blood, isolated PBMCs, or DNA extracted from either of those sample types. Points on this clone: Its antigen remains undetermined. Per-base qualities were not stored, and no clone one base away is much larger.

The immunoSEQ Assay, a bias-controlled multiplex PCR, was used to amplify TCRbeta CDR3 regions from genomic DNA. The paper's data handling went like this. The number of nucleated cells in each sample was estimated by amplification of reference gene primers within the assay. To quantify the absolute abundance of each unique TCRbeta CDR3 rearrangement, sequence reads were collapsed and filtered. For each sample, productive Simpson clonality was calculated as the square root of Simpson's diversity index across productive rearrangements. The table comes from immuneACCESS by way of TCRdb, which keeps in-frame sequences with V and J called. Part of the clones is missing from these tables; in studies checked, under half for an unresolved V gene and the rest for unknown reasons. V and J calls plus clone size are reproduced from that table; the DNA served to infer D and trimming. This sample comprises 170,000 or so clones, about four fifths of them detected only once. About 7% of the sample is taken by the ten largest.

Findings and caveats that apply to the study as a whole: The quantity of clinical and demographic metadata differed by source and by participant and was supplied without curation.

Specimen: peripheral blood. The receptor was derived from a man aged 65 to 79 with active or convalescent COVID-19.

The DNA sequence is TGTGCCAGCAGACCCTTAGGAGAGACTGTGATGAACACTGAAGCTTTCTTT. This sequence encodes CASRPLGETVMNTEAFF. The chain joins TRBV27 to TRBJ1-1; there is no confident call for the D gene. Trimming costs V 6 bases and J 0 bases, and their ends lie 20 bases apart. The CDR3 measures 17 amino acids from cysteine to phenylalanine. The only DNA kept is the CDR3, 51 bases in frame from the first base. For CDR1 and CDR2, the germline V gene (reference sequence) lists MNHEY and SMNVEV.